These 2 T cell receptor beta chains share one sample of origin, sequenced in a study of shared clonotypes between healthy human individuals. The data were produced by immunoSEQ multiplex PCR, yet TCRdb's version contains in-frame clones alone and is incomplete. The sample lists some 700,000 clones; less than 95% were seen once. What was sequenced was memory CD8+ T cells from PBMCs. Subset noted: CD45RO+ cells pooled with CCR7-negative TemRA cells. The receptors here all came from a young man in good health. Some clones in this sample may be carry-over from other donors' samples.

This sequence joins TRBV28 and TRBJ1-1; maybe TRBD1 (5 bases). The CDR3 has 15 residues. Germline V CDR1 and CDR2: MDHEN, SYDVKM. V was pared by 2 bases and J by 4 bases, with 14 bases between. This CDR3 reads CASSLPPSGPTEAFF. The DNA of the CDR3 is TGTGCCAGCAGTTTACCCCCTTCAGGGCCCACTGAAGCTTTCTTT.

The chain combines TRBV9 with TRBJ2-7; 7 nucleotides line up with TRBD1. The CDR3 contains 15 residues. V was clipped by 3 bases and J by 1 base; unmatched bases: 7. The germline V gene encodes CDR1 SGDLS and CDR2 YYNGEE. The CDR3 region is CASSASGQPSYEQYF. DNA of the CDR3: TGTGCCAGCAGCGCCTCGGGACAGCCTTCCTACGAGCAGTACTTC.